This record concerns one TCR beta chain sequence. Its antigen is unknown. Data came from immunoSEQ multiplex PCR; TCRdb stores just in-frame clones and leaves some out. The sample holds about 85,000 clones, approximately 95% seen once. This entry comes from a study of siplizumab effects on memory and regulatory T cells. General study findings and limits: With siplizumab, cumulative frequency of CD4+ memory-derived alloreactive sequences dropped significantly. Suppressive capability of dividing Tregs from siplizumab cultures went unverified. Apparently key alloresponse contributors, naive T cells also seemed more diverse than memory cells.

Sequenced input: CD8+ T cells sorted from blood. The clonotype comes from a human donor in good health.

CDR3 sequence reads: CASSLSTGELFF. In nucleotides, the CDR3 is TGTGCCAGCAGCTTAAGCACCGGGGAGCTGTTTTTT. The chain uses TRBV11-2 and TRBJ2-2; no definite D call. V was cut by 2 bases and J by 4 bases, with 2 bases left in between. The CDR3 contains 12 residues. Germline V lookup: CDR1 SGHAT, CDR2 FQNNGV.